The clone carrying this TCR beta chain has only a few counts. Its antigen is unknown. This sample is drawn from a study of blood T cells in healthy people across ages. The study, taken as a whole, reports: Comparison with aged donors showed that long-lived donors had more naive CD4+ cells and higher diversity.

Trimming took 0 bases from V and 5 from J; bases not matched to a gene: 4. The CDR3 is 15 residues long. Germline V gene sequence: CDR1 SGHRS, CDR2 YFSETQ. A J-beta primer mix and a sample-barcoded 5' primer were used in a second PCR of about 7 to 12 cycles. TCRdb re-analysed the 5' RACE reads in MiXCR, keeping a single row per CDR3 protein. The sample consists of more than 750,000 distinct CDR3 sequences, around 29% of them appearing once. The sample was also linked to a second study, of T cells of mothers and their children.

The chain recombines TRBV5-1 with TRBJ2-1, with 8 bases aligning to TRBD2. Sequencing used blood. This receptor was taken from a woman aged 40 to 50 in good health. The CDR3 here is CASSLASSGDNEQFF. CDR3 in DNA: TGCGCCAGCAGCTTGGCTAGTAGCGGGGACAATGAGCAGTTCTTC.